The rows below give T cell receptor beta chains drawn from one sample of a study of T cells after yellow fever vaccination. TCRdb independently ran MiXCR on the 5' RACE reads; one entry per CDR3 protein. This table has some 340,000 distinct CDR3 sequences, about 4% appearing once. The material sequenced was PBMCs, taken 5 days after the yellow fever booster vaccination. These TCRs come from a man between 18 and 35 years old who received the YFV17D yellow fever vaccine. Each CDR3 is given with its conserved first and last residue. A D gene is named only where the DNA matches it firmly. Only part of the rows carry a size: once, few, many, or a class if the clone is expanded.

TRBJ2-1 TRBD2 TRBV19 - TGTGCCAGTAGTATAGATGGGAGGGCGGACAATGAGCAGTTCTTC CASSIDGRADNEQFF
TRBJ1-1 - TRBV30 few TGTGCCTGGACCCGGACAGCTAACACTGAAGCTTTCTTT CAWTRTANTEAFF
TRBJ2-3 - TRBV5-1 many TGCGCCAGCAGCCGAACCACAGATACGCAGTATTTT CASSRTTDTQYF
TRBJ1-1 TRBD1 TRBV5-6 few TGTGCCAGCATGAAGACAGGGCTGAACACTGAAGCTTTCTTT CASMKTGLNTEAFF
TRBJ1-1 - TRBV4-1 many TGCGCCAGCAGCCCTTGGGGCAGGGTGTTCACTGAAGCTTTCTTT CASSPWGRVFTEAFF
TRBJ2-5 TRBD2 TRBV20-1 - TGCAGTGCTAGAGTGGCGGGGGAGACGGAGACCCAGTACTTC CSARVAGETETQYF
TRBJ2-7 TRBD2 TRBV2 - TGTGCCTGCAGAATCGGGGGGGCTTCCTACGAGCAGTACTTC CACRIGGASYEQYF
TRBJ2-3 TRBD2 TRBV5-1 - TGCGCCACTACTAGCGGGGGGGAGCCAAATACGCAGTATTTT CATTSGGEPNTQYF
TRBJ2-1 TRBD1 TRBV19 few TGTGCCAGTAACCCGGACAGGGTGGGCCACAATGAGCAGTTCTTC CASNPDRVGHNEQFF
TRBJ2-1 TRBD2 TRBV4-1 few TGCGCCAGCAGCCAACCCGGGACTAGTGTCGATGAGCAGTTCTTC CASSQPGTSVDEQFF
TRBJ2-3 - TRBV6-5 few TGTGCCAGCAGGACAGTCGCGGGGGCCGATTTAGATACGCAGTATTTT CASRTVAGADLDTQYF
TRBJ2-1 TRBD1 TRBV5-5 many TGTGCCAGCAGCCGACAGGGCCCGAGCTCCTACAATGAGCAGTTCTTC CASSRQGPSSYNEQFF
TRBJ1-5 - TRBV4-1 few TGCGCCAGCAGCCCCGACGACGGGGGGGGAAGACAGCCCCAGCATTTT CASSPDDGGGRQPQHF
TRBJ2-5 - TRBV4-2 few TGTGCCAGCAGCCGAGCTGGGGACATCCGTGGGACCCAGTACTTC CASSRAGDIRGTQYF
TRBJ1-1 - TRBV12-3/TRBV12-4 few TGTGCCAGCAGCCGCCCCAATCGGTTGACTGAAGCTTTCTTT CASSRPNRLTEAFF
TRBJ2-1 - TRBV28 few TGTGCCAGCAGTACAAGGGGGTACTACAATGAGCAGTTCTTC CASSTRGYYNEQFF
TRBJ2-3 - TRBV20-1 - TGCAGTGCTAGCAACTCCGCAAAGAGCACAGATACGCAGTATTTT CSASNSAKSTDTQYF
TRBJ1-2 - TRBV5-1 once TGCGCCAGCAGCTTGGTTTCCGTCAGCCGCGGCTACACCTTC CASSLVSVSRGYTF
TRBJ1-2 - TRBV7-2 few TGTGCCAGCAGCTTACCTTCAGAGGGCATTTATGGCTACACCTTC CASSLPSEGIYGYTF
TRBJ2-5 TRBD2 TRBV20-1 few TGCAGTGCTGCCCAGGCGAGCGGGGGGCTTGGGACCCAGTACTTC CSAAQASGGLGTQYF
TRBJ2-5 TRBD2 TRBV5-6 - TGTGCCAGCAGCTTGGCCCATGGGACTAGCGGGGCCGCGGGAGAGACCCAGTACTTC CASSLAHGTSGAAGETQYF
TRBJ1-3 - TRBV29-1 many TGCAGCGTCCAGGAAAAAGGAAACACCATATATTTT CSVQEKGNTIYF
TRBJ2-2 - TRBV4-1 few TGCGCCAGCAGCCAAGCTTCCGGGGGCCACCCGAACACCGGGGAGCTGTTTTTT CASSQASGGHPNTGELFF
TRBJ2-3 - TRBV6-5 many TGTGCCAGCAGTTACCGGGCAGGGAGGCAGTATTTT CASSYRAGRQYF
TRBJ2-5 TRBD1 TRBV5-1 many TGCGCCAGCACCTATCGGACAGGACTTACAGAGGACCAGTACTTC CASTYRTGLTEDQYF
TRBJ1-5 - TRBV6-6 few TGTGCCAGCCGGGCCTCCCGAAATCAGCCCCAGCATTTT CASRASRNQPQHF
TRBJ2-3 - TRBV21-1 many TGTGCCAGGACCGGGGGCGGCACAGATACGCAGTATTTT CARTGGGTDTQYF
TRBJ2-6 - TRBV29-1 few TGCAGCGTTGTTTTCTCTCAGGTATCTGGGGCCAACGTCCTGACTTTC CSVVFSQVSGANVLTF